This T cell receptor (beta chain) appears in the sequencing data of a study of immune characteristics of hereditary and idiopathic chronic pancreatitis. At the level of the whole study: The study profiled local pancreatic immune cells and TCRbeta repertoires in hereditary and idiopathic chronic pancreatitis compared with control organ donor pancreases. TCRbeta sequencing was performed on roughly 5 control pancreases, fewer than 10 hereditary chronic pancreatitis pancreases and about 6 idiopathic chronic pancreatitis pancreases. The gDNA-based approach was chosen because it involved minimal in vitro experimental manipulation of pancreas-infiltrating T cells. On the study overall, not on this receptor specifically: Because patient tissue could only be obtained at the time of TPIAT, differences in disease duration may have influenced the immune findings. Hereditary and idiopathic chronic pancreatitis differed in Vbeta-Jbeta gene family usage, including TRBV10, TRBV19, TRBV23 and TRBV5. Chronic pancreatitis caused by alcohol use was not included in the study. Among 13 chronic pancreatitis patients, the number of productive TCR rearrangements showed a positive correlation with disease severity scores. Compared with controls, both chronic pancreatitis groups had significantly higher TCRbeta repertoire diversity and lower clonality.

A note on this clone: The target of this receptor is not known. No base-level quality is on record; no much larger clone is a single base apart.

Chronic pancreatitis pancreas tissue came from patients undergoing total pancreatectomy with islet autotransplantation (TPIAT). None of the chronic pancreatitis patients included in the study had a known history of diabetes. For TCRbeta sequencing, genomic DNA was extracted directly from bulk pancreas tissue without sorting T cells. Pancreas tissues from patients and organ donors were collected consecutively at two US centers. From its cysteine to its phenylalanine, the CDR3 spans 16 amino acids. Only the CDR3 region is kept as DNA, spanning 48 bases read in frame from base 1. CDR1 is given as LNHDA and CDR2 as SQIVND, both from the germline V gene (reference sequence). The V end gives up 5 bases and the J end 7 bases, leaving 8 bases in the junction not matched to a gene. Preparation of the library involved the immunoSEQ multiplex PCR assay. From pancreatic genomic DNA, the TCRbeta CDR3 region and adjacent sequences were amplified and sequenced. On the study's bioinformatics: Repertoire diversity was assessed as a mean normalized Shannon-Wiener index, together with productive clonality and counts of productive rearrangements. Control and chronic pancreatitis repertoire metrics were compared by means of the nonparametric Mann-Whitney U test. CDR3beta sequences with identical amino acid composition and length across subjects were defined as shared clonotypes. What TCRdb holds here is the immuneACCESS table cut down to in-frame rearrangements. Part of the clones is not present; checked against another copy, under half of the missing clones reflect an unresolved V gene, and the others are unexplained. V and J calls and clone size are given by that table; D and trimming were obtained from the DNA. For this sample the table gives 11,000 to 15,000 clones, of which 73% were detected only once. Together, the top ten hold around 14% of the sample.

This TCR was sampled from a human donor with chronic pancreatitis. Rearrangement joined TRBV19 to TRBJ2-5, and TRBD2 matches 15 of the central bases. Sequencing was done on a sample of pancreas tissue with hereditary chronic pancreatitis. CDR3 reads: CASSAKGLAGGATQYF. The nucleotide sequence is TGTGCCAGTAGTGCAAAGGGACTAGCGGGAGGAGCGACCCAGTACTTC.